Below are 29 T cell receptor beta chains sequenced from a single sample in a study of regulatory T cells in long-lasting Graves disease. Time point defined: persistent/refractory GD, antithyroid drugs over 5 years with positive TRAb. PBMCs were the source of the RNA used for TCR sequencing. Assembly of TCR beta libraries relied on iRepertoire HTBI primers together with Arm-PCR of CDR3 regions. In TCRdb, the multiplex PCR reads were re-called with MiXCR into one record per CDR3 protein. The sample holds some 430,000 distinct CDR3 sequences, about 22% seen once. Sequencing used peripheral blood mononuclear cells (PBMCs), obtained when the disease was refractory, from a patient treated with antithyroid drugs. The receptors were gathered from a female donor with Graves disease.

The chain combines TRBV9 with TRBJ1-2; 12 bases fit TRBD1. Germline V gene lookup returns CDR1 SGDLS and CDR2 YYNGEE. The CDR3 extends over 16 amino acids. Losses at the gene ends were 3 bases for V and 4 bases for J; bases not matched to a gene: 7. CDR3 coding DNA: TGTGCCAGCAGCGCGGGACAGGGGGCCGGCTCCTATGGCTACACCTTC. Amino acids: CASSAGQGAGSYGYTF.

This clonotype has a handful of counts. The rearrangement links TRBV30 to TRBJ2-2, with no clear D. Germline V gives CDR1 GTSNPN, CDR2 SVGIG (reference sequence). V gave up 2 bases and J gave up 8 bases, with 6 bases separating them. The CDR3 length is 11 residues. The CDR3 region has the DNA TGTGCCTGGAGTACGGTGGGGGAGCTGTTTTTT. Its translation: CAWSTVGELFF.

In its sample, this clonotype was seen a few times. This rearrangement joins TRBV6-4 to TRBJ2-3; 13 nucleotides agree with TRBD2. The CDR3 is 16 residues long. V shed 5 bases, J shed 5 bases, and the junction held 7 bases outside the gene matches. Germline V gene data show CDR1 as MRHNA and CDR2 as SNTAGT. The CDR3: CASSFGLAGEQDTQYF. For the CDR3, the DNA is TGTGCCAGCAGTTTCGGACTAGCGGGGGAGCAAGATACGCAGTATTTT.

This clonotype was seen a few times. V and J are TRBV24-1 and TRBJ2-3; 8 nucleotides align to TRBD2. Germline CDR1 KGHDR, CDR2 SFDVKD. The CDR3 runs 15 residues. V dropped 3 bases and J dropped 1; count of bases not matched to a gene: 2. The CDR3 DNA follows: TGTGCCACCAGTGATGTGACTAGCGGCACAGATACGCAGTATTTT. Amino acids: CATSDVTSGTDTQYF.

In this sample, this clonotype turned up many times. This rearrangement joins TRBV12-3 or TRBV12-4 to TRBJ1-2; D might be TRBD1 (5 bases). CDR3 length equals 16 residues. Trimming cost V 5 bases and J 1 base, with 17 bases left between them. The CDR3 DNA reads as TGTGCCAGCAGTCCTGGGACGGCGGACCTTAACTATGGCTACACCTTC. Translated: CASSPGTADLNYGYTF.

In its sample, this clonotype was seen many times. V usage is TRBV29-1 and J usage is TRBJ2-7; 13 positions match TRBD2. Trimming cost V 4 bases and J 6 bases; bases outside gene matches: 6. The CDR3 runs to 14 residues. CDR1 and CDR2 from the germline V gene are SQVTM and ANQGSEA. The CDR3 spells CSVAGGLAGSEQYF. In nucleotides, the CDR3 is TGCAGCGTTGCAGGGGGACTAGCGGGGAGCGAGCAGTACTTC.

This chain links TRBV19 with TRBJ1-6, with D possibly TRBD1 on 5 matching bases. Deletions cut 4 bases from V and 8 bases from J, with 18 bases between. Germline V gives CDR1 LNHDA, CDR2 SQIVND (reference sequence). The CDR3 contains 16 residues. This CDR3 reads CASSTAGRRGDSPLHF. The CDR3 DNA reads TGTGCCAGTAGTACCGCGGGGCGGAGAGGGGATTCACCCCTCCACTTT.

The chain links TRBV29-1 to TRBJ1-1; D call uncertain. With 5 bases removed from V and 0 bases from J, the gap between germline ends came to 4 bases. Germline CDR1 is SQVTM and CDR2 is ANQGSEA. The CDR3 consists of 11 residues. CDR3 protein: CSVKMNTEAFF. DNA for the CDR3: TGCAGCGTTAAGATGAACACTGAAGCTTTCTTT.

The chain carries TRBV6-1 and TRBJ2-2; D uncertain. The CDR3 has 14 residues. Germline V CDR1 and CDR2: MNHNS, SASEGT. V shed 3 bases and J shed 7 bases, with 12 bases lying between them. CDR3 sequence reads: CASSEFGVHGELFF. The CDR3 DNA is TGTGCCAGCAGTGAGTTTGGGGTCCACGGGGAGCTGTTTTTT.

This clonotype came up many times. The J gene is TRBJ2-2, the V gene TRBV28; 7 nucleotides match TRBD2. This CDR3 has 16 residues. V dropped 8 bases and J dropped 2; count of bases not matched to a gene: 11. Looked up from germline, CDR1 is MDHEN and CDR2 is SYDVKM. CDR3 sequence: CASLRGFPTNTGELFF. As DNA, the CDR3 is TGTGCCAGCTTGCGGGGGTTCCCAACTAACACCGGGGAGCTGTTTTTT. Full variable domain (missing parts from reference TRBV28 and TRBJ2-2): DVKVTQSSRYLVKRTGEKVFLECVQDMDHENMFWYRQDPGLGLRLIYFSYDVKMKEKGDIPEGYSVSREKKERFSLILESASTNQTSMYLCASLRGFPTNTGELFFGEGSRLTVL.

The chain couples TRBV20-1 to TRBJ2-2, with 7 nucleotides matching TRBD2. Germline V gives CDR1 DFQATT, CDR2 SNEGSKA (reference sequence). CDR3 length: 12 amino acids. CDR3 nucleotides: TGCTCAGGCGGGGGTAACACCGGGGAGCTGTTTTTT. This codes for CSGGGNTGELFF.

This clonotype was counted at least ten times. The J gene is TRBJ1-5, the V gene TRBV28, with a tentative D call TRBD1 (6 bases). Between the trimmed V and J ends, which lost 4 bases and 15 bases, there was a span of 34 bases. This CDR3 is 18 amino acids long. Per the germline V gene, CDR1 is MDHEN and CDR2 is SYDVKM. The CDR3: CASSSQPRPRGGTGIRHF. In nucleotides, the CDR3 is TGTGCCAGCAGTTCCCAGCCACGCCCCAGGGGTGGAACGGGTATTAGGCATTTT.

The chain joins TRBV7-9 to TRBJ2-5, with D possibly TRBD1 on 6 matching bases. Trimming took 5 bases from V and 5 from J, leaving 18 bases between them. CDR1 and CDR2 from the germline V gene are SEHNR and FQNEAQ (reference sequence). The CDR3 extends over 15 amino acids. Here the CDR3 DNA reads TGTGCCAGCAGCACCATCGGGCAGGGGACGGAGACCCAGTACTTC. This sequence encodes CASSTIGQGTETQYF.

Many counts were recorded for this clonotype. CDR3 residues: CASSPLLSGANVLTF. The CDR3 region has the DNA TGTGCCAGCAGCCCACTACTCTCTGGGGCCAACGTCCTGACTTTC. V usage is TRBV12-3 or TRBV12-4 and J usage is TRBJ2-6; D remains unclear. V was shortened by 6 bases and J by 0 bases, with 9 bases between the two germline ends. This CDR3 has 15 residues.

This clonotype was seen repeatedly, ten times or more. The chain has TRBV28 and TRBJ1-3; D uncertain. V was trimmed by 5 bases and J by 2 bases, leaving 7 bases between them. This CDR3 comprises 13 residues. Per the germline V gene, CDR1 is MDHEN and CDR2 is SYDVKM. The CDR3 spells CASSIETGNTIYF. The CDR3 region has the DNA TGTGCCAGCAGTATCGAAACTGGAAACACCATATATTTT.

This clonotype has a handful of counts. The CDR3 protein is CASSLEQGMYEQYF. CDR3 nucleotide sequence: TGTGCCAGCAGCTTAGAACAGGGAATGTACGAGCAGTACTTC. The J gene is TRBJ2-7, the V gene TRBV11-2; perhaps TRBD1 as D (6 bases). The CDR3 is 14 residues long. Germline loops: CDR1 SGHAT, CDR2 FQNNGV. The V gene lost 0 bases and the J gene lost 4 bases, with 10 bases spanning the gap.

This clonotype was seen repeatedly, ten times or more. The chain links TRBV6-2 or TRBV6-3 to TRBJ2-5; 8 bases agree with TRBD2. Germline CDR1 MNHEY, CDR2 SVGEGT. This CDR3 contains 17 residues. The ends lost 1 base at V and 5 bases at J; junction bases unmatched: 12. The CDR3 is CASSYWITSGVGETQYF. The CDR3 nucleotides read TGTGCCAGCAGTTACTGGATTACTAGCGGAGTCGGCGAGACCCAGTACTTC.

This chain uses TRBV7-9 with TRBJ2-7, with D possibly TRBD2 on 5 matching bases. The CDR3 has 15 residues. V dropped 5 bases and J dropped 4 bases, with 18 bases sitting between them. Germline V gene lookup returns CDR1 SEHNR and CDR2 FQNEAQ (reference sequence). The CDR3 DNA is TGTGCCAGCAGCCCCCCCATTTTGGGAGCTTACGAGCAGTACTTC. Its protein product is CASSPPILGAYEQYF.

This clonotype was counted ten times or more. The chain combines TRBV2 with TRBJ1-5; D unresolved. Trimming shortened V by 3 bases and J by 6 bases, and 12 bases separated the two germline ends. The CDR3 has 14 amino acids. Germline values: CDR1 SNHLY, CDR2 FYNNEI. CDR3 region: CASSDRLTGQPQHF. The CDR3, as DNA: TGTGCCAGCAGTGATCGGCTAACGGGTCAGCCCCAGCATTTT. The full variable domain, rest sourced from reference TRBV2 and TRBJ1-5, is EPEVTQTPSHQVTQMGQEVILRCVPISNHLYFYWYRQILGQKVEFLVSFYNNEISEKSEIFDDQFSVERPDGSNFTLKIRSTKLEDSAMYFCASSDRLTGQPQHFGDGTRLSIL.

The CDR3 DNA sequence: TGTGCCAGCAGTTACTCATCGGGAGGGCCCGACGAGCAGTACTTC. This codes for CASSYSSGGPDEQYF. The chain has TRBV6-9 and TRBJ2-7, with 8 nucleotides matching TRBD2. The germline V gene has CDR1 MNHGY and CDR2 SVAAGI. The V segment lost 3 bases and the J segment 5 bases; nucleotides outside the gene matches: 9. The CDR3 runs 15 residues.

This clonotype has just a few counts. This rearrangement joins TRBV19 to TRBJ1-5; D may be TRBD1 (5 bases). V was clipped by 5 bases and J by 0 bases, with 14 bases between them. The CDR3 extends over 16 amino acids. The germline V gene encodes CDR1 LNHDA and CDR2 SQIVND (reference sequence). CDR3 sequence (DNA): TGTGCCAGTAGTGACCGAAGGGGTTATAGCAATCAGCCCCAGCATTTT. This encodes CASSDRRGYSNQPQHF.

This clonotype was found a few times. The genes are TRBV4-1 and TRBJ2-2; TRBD2 aligns across 7 bases. The V gene end was trimmed by 0 bases and the J gene end by 4 bases; junction bases not matched to a gene: 5. This CDR3 is built from 16 residues. Germline-derived CDR1 and CDR2 are MGHRA and YSYEKL. The CDR3 spells CASSQDGAGVTGELFF. The CDR3 region has the DNA TGCGCCAGCAGCCAAGATGGGGCGGGGGTCACCGGGGAGCTGTTTTTT.

The CDR3 coding sequence is TGTGCCAGCAGCCCCGCCAACGAGCAGTACTTC. Protein product: CASSPANEQYF. The chain links TRBV6-2 or TRBV6-3 to TRBJ2-7; unclear D gene. Germline CDR1 reads MNHEY; CDR2 reads SVGEGT. Trimming took 6 bases from V and 5 from J, leaving 8 bases between them. The CDR3 has 11 amino acids.

This clonotype was observed many times. The chain carries TRBV6-9 and TRBJ2-7; 7 nucleotides align to TRBD1. Germline values: CDR1 MNHGY, CDR2 SVAAGI. The trim removed 4 bases at V and 0 bases at J, leaving 3 bases unmatched. The CDR3 covers 14 residues. CDR3: CASSLGQVSYEQYF. CDR3 DNA sequence: TGTGCCAGCAGTTTAGGACAGGTCTCCTACGAGCAGTACTTC.

This clonotype was found a few times. This sequence joins TRBV19 and TRBJ1-4; D unresolved. Trimming cost V 9 bases and J 1 base, with 9 bases left between them. The CDR3 extends over 13 amino acids. Germline CDR1 and CDR2: LNHDA and SQIVND (reference sequence). The CDR3 loop is CASKTGTNEKLFF. The CDR3 nucleotides are TGTGCCAGCAAGACTGGAACTAATGAAAAACTGTTTTTT.

This clonotype has a count of ten or more. This chain links TRBV28 with TRBJ2-5; a weak D match, TRBD1 (6 bases). Germline assignment: CDR1 MDHEN and CDR2 SYDVKM. This CDR3 comprises 14 residues. Between the trimmed V and J ends, which lost 2 bases and 4 bases, there was a span of 11 bases. The CDR3 protein is CASSLPQGSETQYF. CDR3 DNA: TGTGCCAGCAGTTTACCCCAGGGGTCAGAGACCCAGTACTTC.

At least ten counts were recorded for this clonotype. The J gene is TRBJ1-5, the V gene TRBV6-1; the D gene is possibly TRBD1 (6 bases). The CDR3 length is 14 residues. Trimming pared 6 bases from V and 2 bases from J, leaving 11 bases between. Per germline, CDR1 MNHNS and CDR2 SASEGT. CDR3 region: CASSAQGRNQPQHF. CDR3 in DNA: TGTGCCAGCAGCGCACAGGGACGCAATCAGCCCCAGCATTTT.

This clonotype was counted only a few times. Germline and junction disagree at one end, which may indicate a read error. V usage is TRBV7-9 and J usage is TRBJ1-1; D unclear. CDR1 is SEHNR, CDR2 FQNEAQ, per germline (reference sequence). CDR3 size: 14 residues. The CDR3, as DNA: TGTGCCAGCAGCCCCGGCCCAGTCAACATTGAAGCTTTCTTT. As protein: CASSPGPVNIEAFF.

This clonotype has a handful of counts. This chain joins TRBV6-1 and TRBJ1-3, with D possibly being TRBD1 (6 bases). Germline-derived CDR1 and CDR2 are MNHNS and SASEGT. CDR3 length equals 14 residues. Trimming took off 6 bases at V and 8 bases at J, with 17 bases between the two ends. The CDR3 DNA sequence: TGTGCCAGCAGCCCCTGGGGGGGCAGGGACACCATATATTTT. Translating it yields CASSPWGGRDTIYF.